A selection of T cell receptor beta chains follows, all from one sample in a study of T cell changes during pregnancy in multiple sclerosis. Measured with immunoSEQ multiplex PCR; TCRdb has only the in-frame clones, and not every one. The sample lists 78,000 or so clones; approximately 90% were seen once. Sequenced here: peripheral blood, sampled before pregnancy. All receptors come from a female donor with multiple sclerosis, enrolled in a pregnancy study. Each CDR3 is given with its conserved first and last residue. D genes are given only for firm matches. For some rows the clone size is stated as once, few or many, or as a class when expanded; others skip it.

V: TRBV11-2; size: .; J: TRBJ1-3; D: TRBD1; CDR3: CASSPGTVGNTIYF; DNA: TGTGCCAGCAGCCCCGGGACAGTGGGAAACACCATATATTTT
V: TRBV30; size: .; J: TRBJ2-7; D: TRBD1; CDR3: CAWYFGTVSYEQYF; DNA: TGTGCCTGGTACTTTGGGACAGTCTCCTACGAGCAGTACTTC
V: TRBV10-3; size: .; J: TRBJ2-2; D: TRBD2; CDR3: CAISGGVAGGTGELFF; DNA: TGTGCCATCAGTGGAGGGGTAGCGGGGGGCACCGGGGAGCTGTTTTTT
V: TRBV5-4; size: .; J: TRBJ2-7; D: .; CDR3: CASSLWTDIYEQYF; DNA: TGTGCCAGCAGCTTGTGGACAGACATCTACGAGCAGTACTTC
V: TRBV30; size: .; J: TRBJ2-5; D: .; CDR3: CAWRYGETQYF; DNA: TGTGCCTGGAGGTACGGAGAGACCCAGTACTTC
V: TRBV13; size: .; J: TRBJ1-6; D: .; CDR3: CASSKTGGIRSPLHF; DNA: TGTGCCAGCAGCAAGACGGGAGGGATTCGGTCACCCCTCCACTTT
V: TRBV27; size: few; J: TRBJ1-6; D: .; CDR3: CASSRELASPLHF; DNA: TGTGCCAGCAGCCGAGAACTTGCTTCACCCCTCCACTTT
V: TRBV4-2; size: .; J: TRBJ2-7; D: .; CDR3: CASSQDAQNLYEQYF; DNA: TGTGCCAGCAGCCAAGATGCCCAGAATCTTTACGAGCAGTACTTC
V: TRBV6-1; size: .; J: TRBJ2-7; D: .; CDR3: CASRKTGYEQYF; DNA: TGTGCCAGCAGGAAGACAGGCTACGAGCAGTACTTC
V: TRBV6-4; size: .; J: TRBJ2-1; D: TRBD2; CDR3: CASSSSGGAAEQFF; DNA: TGTGCCAGCAGTAGTAGCGGGGGGGCCGCTGAGCAGTTCTTC